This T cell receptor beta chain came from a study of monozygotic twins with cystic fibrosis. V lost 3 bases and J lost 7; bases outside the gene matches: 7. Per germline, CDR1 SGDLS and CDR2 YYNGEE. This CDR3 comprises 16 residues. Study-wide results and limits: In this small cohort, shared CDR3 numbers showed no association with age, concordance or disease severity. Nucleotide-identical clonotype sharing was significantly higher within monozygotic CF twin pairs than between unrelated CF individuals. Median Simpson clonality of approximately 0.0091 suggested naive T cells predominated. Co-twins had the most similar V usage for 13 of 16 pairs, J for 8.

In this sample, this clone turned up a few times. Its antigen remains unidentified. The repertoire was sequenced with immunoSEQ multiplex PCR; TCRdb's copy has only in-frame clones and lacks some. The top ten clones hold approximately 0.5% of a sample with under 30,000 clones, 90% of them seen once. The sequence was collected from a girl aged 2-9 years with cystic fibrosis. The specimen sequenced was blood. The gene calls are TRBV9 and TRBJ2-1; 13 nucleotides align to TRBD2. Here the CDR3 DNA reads TGTGCCAGCAGCGGGGGACTAGCGGGGCGGACGAATGAGCAGTTCTTC. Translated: CASSGGLAGRTNEQFF.